This T cell receptor (beta chain) was recovered during a study of OX40 agonist ivuxolimab in advanced cancers. Whole-study context: The study gave patients intravenous ivuxolimab at 0.01 to 10 mg/kg every 2 weeks. People who had prior anti-PD-1, anti-PD-L1 or anti-CTLA-4 therapy could take part, and under 50% had some. Notes on the study in general: The mean number of expanded clones was higher in CD8+ T cells than in CD4+.

As concerns this clone: Its matching antigen is unknown.

The method was immunoSEQ multiplex PCR; TCRdb's version includes in-frame clones alone and lacks a portion of them. Here the sample spans roughly 60,000 clones, around 89% being singletons. CDR3 length: 13 amino acids. The V and J ends lost 6 bases and 0 bases respectively, with 6 bases between them. Germline values: CDR1 WNHNN, CDR2 SYGVQD (reference sequence). The sequencing here drew on CD4+ or CD8+ T cells sorted from blood, taken in a trial of the OX40 agonist ivuxolimab. V gene TRBV10-1 combines with J gene TRBJ1-3; D gene uncertain. The TCR comes from an adult with an advanced solid tumor such as melanoma, head and neck, liver or kidney cancer. CDR3 region: CASSRDSGNTIYF. CDR3 coding DNA: TGCGCCAGCAGCCGGGACTCTGGAAACACCATATATTTT.